This T cell receptor (beta chain) is drawn from a study of neurological immune-mediated disorders. Using its own MiXCR run on the 5' RACE reads, TCRdb lists one record per CDR3 protein. The sample lists tens of thousands of distinct CDR3 sequences; around 3.8% were seen once. This clonotype was seen repeatedly, ten times or more. This CDR3 comprises 15 residues. Germline CDR1 LNHNV, CDR2 YYDKDF (reference sequence). V lost 1 base, J lost 5 bases, and 9 bases lay in between. The clonotype comes from a woman in her forties or fifties with multiple sclerosis. Sample: PBMCs. This chain links TRBV15 with TRBJ1-6, with D perhaps TRBD1 (6 bases). The CDR3 spells CATSRAGTHNSPLHF. In DNA, the CDR3 is TGTGCCACCAGCAGAGCCGGGACACATAATTCACCCCTCCACTTT.